This record looks at one TCR beta chain sequence and its context. Its target is unknown. The junction shows a germline mismatch at one end, possibly a read error. CDR3 length equals 17 residues. The germline V gene has CDR1 SGHAT and CDR2 FQNNGV. The data are from a study of tumor-infiltrating lymphocytes in primary liver carcinoma. Overall study context: Tumors were stage T1-T3 N0M0, 4.2 to 10 cm across.

Constant-region priming of 500 to 550 ng total RNA yielded TCR beta cDNA. For TCR beta, libraries were produced by three nested multiplex PCR rounds using slightly modified ARM-PCR. Running roughly 10 cycles apiece, the first two PCR rounds relied on TRBV1-TRBV30 forward primers together with a C-beta reverse primer. TCRdb analysed the multiplex PCR reads with MiXCR anew, one entry per CDR3 protein. The repertoire holds roughly 200,000 distinct CDR3 sequences, with around 85% as singletons. Findings and caveats of the study: Only about 8-25% of top clones spanned all five tumor regions. Among the pair types, tumor region pairs showed more overlap than tumor-adjacent and tumor-blood pairs. Tumors carried a top-250-clone fraction significantly exceeding that of blood (p = 0.039).

DNA and RNA were both co-extracted from approximately 20-30 mg of bulk tissue that had not been sorted. The sample comprised tumor tissue from primary liver carcinoma. The clonotype was recovered from a man aged 40-49 years with primary liver carcinoma and hepatitis B virus infection. This chain uses TRBV11-2 with TRBJ2-3; TRBD2 agrees at 7 bases. The CDR3 is CTSSLVAGETSTDTQYF. The CDR3 DNA is TGTACCAGCAGCTTAGTTGCGGGGGAGACTAGCACAGATACGCAGTATTTT.